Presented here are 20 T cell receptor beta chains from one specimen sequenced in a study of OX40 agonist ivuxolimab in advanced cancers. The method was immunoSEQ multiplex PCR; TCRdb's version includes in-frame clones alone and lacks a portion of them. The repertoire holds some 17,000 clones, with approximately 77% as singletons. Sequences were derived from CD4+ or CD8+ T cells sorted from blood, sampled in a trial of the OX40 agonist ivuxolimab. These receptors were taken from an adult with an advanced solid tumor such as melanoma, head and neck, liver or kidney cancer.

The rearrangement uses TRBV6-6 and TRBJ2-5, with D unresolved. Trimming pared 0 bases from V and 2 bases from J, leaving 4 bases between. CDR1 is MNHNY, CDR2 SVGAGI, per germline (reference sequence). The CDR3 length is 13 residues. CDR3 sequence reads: CASSYSRQETQYF. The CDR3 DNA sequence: TGTGCCAGCAGTTACTCGCGACAAGAGACCCAGTACTTC.

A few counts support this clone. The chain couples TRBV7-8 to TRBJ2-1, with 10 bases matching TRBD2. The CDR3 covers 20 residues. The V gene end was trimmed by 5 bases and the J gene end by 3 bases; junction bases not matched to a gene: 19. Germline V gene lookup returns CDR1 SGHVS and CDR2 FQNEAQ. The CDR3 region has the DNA TGTGCCAGCAGCCCCAAAGTTCCATTAGCGGGGGGCTTGTACTACAATGAGCAGTTCTTC. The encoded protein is CASSPKVPLAGGLYYNEQFF. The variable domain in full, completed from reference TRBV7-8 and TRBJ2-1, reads GAGVSQSPRYKVAKRGQDVALRCDPISGHVSLFWYQQALGQGPEFLTYFQNEAQLDKSGLPSDRFFAERPEGSVSTLKIQRTQQEDSAVYLCASSPKVPLAGGLYYNEQFFGPGTRLTVL.

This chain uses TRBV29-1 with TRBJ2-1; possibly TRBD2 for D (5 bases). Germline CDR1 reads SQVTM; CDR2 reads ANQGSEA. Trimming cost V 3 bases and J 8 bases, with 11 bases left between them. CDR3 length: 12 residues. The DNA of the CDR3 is TGCAGCGTTGATCTGTACGGGGATGAGCAGTTCTTC. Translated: CSVDLYGDEQFF.

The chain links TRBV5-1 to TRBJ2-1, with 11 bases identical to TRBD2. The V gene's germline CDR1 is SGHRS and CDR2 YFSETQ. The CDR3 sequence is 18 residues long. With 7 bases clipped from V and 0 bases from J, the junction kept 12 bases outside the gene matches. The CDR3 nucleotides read TGCGCCAGCTCACCGAGACTAGCGGGGACCAGCTCCTACAATGAGCAGTTCTTC. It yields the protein CASSPRLAGTSSYNEQFF.

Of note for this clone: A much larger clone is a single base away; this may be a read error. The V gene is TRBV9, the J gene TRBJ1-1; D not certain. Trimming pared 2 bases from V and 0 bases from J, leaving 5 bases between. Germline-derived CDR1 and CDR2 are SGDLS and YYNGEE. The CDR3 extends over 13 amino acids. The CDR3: CASSVDMNTEAFF. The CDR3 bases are TGTGCCAGCAGCGTCGACATGAACACTGAAGCTTTCTTT.

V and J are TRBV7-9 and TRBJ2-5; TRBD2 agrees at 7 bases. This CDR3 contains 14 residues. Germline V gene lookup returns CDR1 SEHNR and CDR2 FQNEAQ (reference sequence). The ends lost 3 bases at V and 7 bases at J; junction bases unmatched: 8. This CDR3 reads CASSLGRGRGTQYF. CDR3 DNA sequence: TGTGCCAGCAGCTTGGGGAGGGGTCGGGGGACCCAGTACTTC.

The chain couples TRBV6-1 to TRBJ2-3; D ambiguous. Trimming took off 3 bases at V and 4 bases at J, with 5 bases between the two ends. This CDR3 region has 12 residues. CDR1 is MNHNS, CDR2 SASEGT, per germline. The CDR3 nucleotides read TGTGCCAGCAGTGATCTTGCAGATACGCAGTATTTT. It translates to CASSDLADTQYF.

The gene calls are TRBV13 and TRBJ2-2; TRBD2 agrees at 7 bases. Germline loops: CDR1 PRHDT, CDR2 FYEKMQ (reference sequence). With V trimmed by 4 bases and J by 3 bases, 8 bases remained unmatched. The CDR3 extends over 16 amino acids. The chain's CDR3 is CASSSLGGEDTGELFF. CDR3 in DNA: TGTGCCAGCAGCTCACTGGGAGGGGAGGACACCGGGGAGCTGTTTTTT.

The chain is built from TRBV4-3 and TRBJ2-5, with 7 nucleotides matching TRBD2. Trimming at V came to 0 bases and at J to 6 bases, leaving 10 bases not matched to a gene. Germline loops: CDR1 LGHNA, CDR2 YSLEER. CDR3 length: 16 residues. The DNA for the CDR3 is TGCGCCAGCAGCCAAGATCCTAGCGGAGCCGGAAAGACCCAGTACTTC. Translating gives CASSQDPSGAGKTQYF.

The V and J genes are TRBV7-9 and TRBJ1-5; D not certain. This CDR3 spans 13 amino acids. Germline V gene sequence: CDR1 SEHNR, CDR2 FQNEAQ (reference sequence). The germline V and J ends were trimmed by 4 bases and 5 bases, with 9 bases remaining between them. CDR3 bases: TGTGCCAGCAGCTACATTGGGGATCAGCCCCAGCATTTT. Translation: CASSYIGDQPQHF.

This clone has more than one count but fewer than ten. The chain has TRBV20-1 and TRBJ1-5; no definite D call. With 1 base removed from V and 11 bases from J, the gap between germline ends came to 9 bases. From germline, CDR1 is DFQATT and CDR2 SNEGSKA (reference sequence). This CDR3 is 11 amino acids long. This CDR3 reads CSARVEASQHF. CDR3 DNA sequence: TGCAGTGCTAGAGTAGAGGCCTCCCAGCATTTT.

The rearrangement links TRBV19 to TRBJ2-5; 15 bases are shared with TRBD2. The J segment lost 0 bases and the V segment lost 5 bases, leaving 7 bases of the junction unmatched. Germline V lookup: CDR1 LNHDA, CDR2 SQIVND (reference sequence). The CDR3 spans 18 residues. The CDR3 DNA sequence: TGTGCCAGTAGTGGACTAGCGGGGGGGACAAGCAACCAAGAGACCCAGTACTTC. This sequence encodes CASSGLAGGTSNQETQYF.

In DNA form, the CDR3 reads TGTGCCAGCAGCCCAGGGACAACCGCTAATGAAAAACTGTTTTTT. This translates into CASSPGTTANEKLFF. The chain employs TRBV7-9 and TRBJ1-4; perhaps TRBD1 as D (6 bases). Trimming took off 5 bases at V and 3 bases at J, with 13 bases between the two ends. The CDR3 length is 15 residues. CDR1 SEHNR and CDR2 FQNEAQ come from the germline V gene (reference sequence).

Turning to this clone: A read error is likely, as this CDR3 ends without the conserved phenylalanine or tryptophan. CDR3 coding DNA: TGTGCCAGCAGTAAGGGACAGTGGCAGGAAGCTTTCTCT. Residues: CASSKGQWQEAFS. The chain is built from TRBV6-5 and TRBJ1-1, with TRBD1 matching over 7 bases. This CDR3 is 13 amino acids long. V dropped 5 bases and J dropped 8; count of bases not matched to a gene: 8. Per germline, CDR1 MNHEY and CDR2 SVGAGI.

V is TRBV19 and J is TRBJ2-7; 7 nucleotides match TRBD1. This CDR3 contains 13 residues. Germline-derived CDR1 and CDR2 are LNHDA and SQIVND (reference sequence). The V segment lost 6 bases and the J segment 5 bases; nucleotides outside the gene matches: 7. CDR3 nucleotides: TGTGCCAGTAGGGAGACAGGGATCCACGAGCAGTACTTC. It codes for CASRETGIHEQYF.

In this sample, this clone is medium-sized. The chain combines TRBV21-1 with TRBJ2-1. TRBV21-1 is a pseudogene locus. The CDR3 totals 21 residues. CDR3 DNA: TGTGCCAGCAGCAAAATAGATTCCGTTTTAATCCTAGGGCGGAGTGTCAATGAGCAGTTCTTC. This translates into CASSKIDSVLILGRSVNEQFF.

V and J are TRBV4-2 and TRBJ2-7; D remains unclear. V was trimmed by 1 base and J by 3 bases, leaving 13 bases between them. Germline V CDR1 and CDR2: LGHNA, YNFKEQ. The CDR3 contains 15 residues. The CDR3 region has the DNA TGTGCCAGCAGCCAAGTGGACCCAGCCTACTACGAGCAGTACTTC. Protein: CASSQVDPAYYEQYF.

The CDR3 spells CASSVTYNEQFF. The CDR3 region has the DNA TGTGCCAGCAGTGTGACCTACAATGAGCAGTTCTTC. The chain uses TRBV2 and TRBJ2-1, with unresolved D. The CDR3 runs to 12 residues. Trimming cost V 4 bases and J 2 bases, with 3 bases left between them. Germline CDR1 SNHLY, CDR2 FYNNEI.

The CDR3 region has the DNA TGTGCCAGCAGACCCGGGACAGACCAAGAGACCCAGTACTTC. Protein sequence: CASRPGTDQETQYF. The gene calls are TRBV27 and TRBJ2-5; the match to TRBD1 covers 7 bases. This CDR3 spans 14 amino acids. The germline CDR1 and CDR2 sequences are MNHEY and SMNVEV (reference sequence). V gave up 6 bases and J gave up 0 bases; unmatched junction bases: 4.

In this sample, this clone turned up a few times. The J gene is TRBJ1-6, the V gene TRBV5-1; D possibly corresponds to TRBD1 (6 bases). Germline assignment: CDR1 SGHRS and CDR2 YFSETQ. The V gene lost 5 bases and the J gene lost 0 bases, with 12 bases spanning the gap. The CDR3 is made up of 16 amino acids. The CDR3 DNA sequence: TGCGCCAGCAGACAGGGTTGGAGCTCCTATAATTCACCCCTCCACTTT. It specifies CASRQGWSSYNSPLHF.